The 8 T cell receptor beta chains given below trace back to one sample, sequenced in a study of CD8+ T cells in alopecia areata. Noted treatment: oral pan-JAK inhibitor, 5-10 mg twice daily. cDNA reverse transcribed from extracted RNA served as the sequencing template. This table comes from immunoSEQ multiplex PCR, and its TCRdb copy is limited to in-frame clones, with some not included. There are more than 200,000 clones in the sample; less than 65% occur only once, and more than 3.5% lies in the top ten. Sample: CD4+ T cells sorted from blood, taken at week 4, from a patient treated with tofacitinib. These receptors were collected from a human donor with alopecia areata.

There are a few counts of this clone. The chain uses TRBV5-1 and TRBJ1-4; weak D call: TRBD1 (6 bases). Germline-derived CDR1 and CDR2 are SGHRS and YFSETQ. Deletions cut 2 bases from V and 7 bases from J, with 15 bases between. The CDR3 loop spans 15 amino acids. The CDR3 here is CASSLQQGGSEKLFF. DNA for the CDR3: TGCGCCAGCAGCTTACAACAGGGAGGTAGTGAAAAACTGTTTTTT.

V gene TRBV5-1 combines with J gene TRBJ2-5; 15 bases match TRBD2. Losses at the gene ends were 2 bases for V and 4 bases for J; bases not matched to a gene: 12. CDR1 is SGHRS, CDR2 YFSETQ, per germline. The CDR3 is 19 residues long. The CDR3 protein is CASSFGLAGGFPPPETQYF. In DNA, the CDR3 is TGCGCCAGCAGCTTCGGACTAGCGGGGGGGTTCCCTCCCCCAGAGACCCAGTACTTC.

This clone was seen only once. The rearrangement links TRBV30 to TRBJ2-3; TRBD2 is a possible D gene (6 bases). The CDR3 loop spans 14 amino acids. CDR1 is GTSNPN, CDR2 SVGIG, per germline (reference sequence). Trimming took 3 bases from V and 1 from J, leaving 11 bases between them. The CDR3 DNA reads TGTGCCTGGAGCGGGGGTATGGGCACAGATACGCAGTATTTT. It translates to CAWSGGMGTDTQYF.

The V call is TRBV6-6, the J call TRBJ1-1; a weak D match, TRBD1 (5 bases). The CDR3 loop spans 14 amino acids. CDR1 MNHNY and CDR2 SVGAGI come from the germline V gene (reference sequence). Trimming took off 6 bases at V and 4 bases at J, with 15 bases between the two ends. This CDR3 reads CASRPGGGGTEAFF. The CDR3 region has the DNA TGTGCCAGCAGACCCGGGGGGGGAGGCACTGAAGCTTTCTTT.

This chain connects TRBV30 to TRBJ1-1, with D possibly being TRBD1 (6 bases). This CDR3 has 13 amino acids. V was cut by 4 bases and J by 1 base, with 10 bases left in between. The germline CDR1 and CDR2 sequences are GTSNPN and SVGIG (reference sequence). The CDR3 here is CAWKEDRNTEAFF. The CDR3 DNA follows: TGTGCCTGGAAGGAGGACAGGAACACTGAAGCTTTCTTT.

This clone has a handful of counts. The same CDR3 arises from other DNA sequences in this sample as well. The genes are TRBV7-2 and TRBJ1-2; a possible D gene is TRBD1 (6 bases). Between the trimmed V and J ends, which lost 7 bases and 4 bases, there was a span of 13 bases. From germline, CDR1 is SGHTA and CDR2 FQGNSA. The CDR3 sequence is 13 residues long. The CDR3 sequence: CASTTGIGYGYTF. The CDR3 DNA reads as TGTGCCAGCACCACAGGGATCGGCTATGGCTACACCTTC.

V is TRBV27 and J is TRBJ1-5; 9 bases agree with TRBD1. V lost 8 bases, J lost 6 bases, and 5 bases stayed unmatched. Germline-derived CDR1 and CDR2 are MNHEY and SMNVEV (reference sequence). This CDR3 region has 13 residues. In nucleotides, the CDR3 is TGTGCCAGCGCCGGGACAGGGCTTCAGCCCCAGCATTTT. It specifies CASAGTGLQPQHF.

J is TRBJ2-2 and V is TRBV4-2, with 7 bases aligning to TRBD1. The CDR3 is made up of 15 amino acids. V dropped 5 bases and J dropped 1; count of bases not matched to a gene: 4. Germline V CDR1 and CDR2: LGHNA, YNFKEQ. CDR3 loop: CASSFRQGNTGELFF. The CDR3 region has the DNA TGTGCCAGCAGCTTTCGACAGGGGAACACCGGGGAGCTGTTTTTT.